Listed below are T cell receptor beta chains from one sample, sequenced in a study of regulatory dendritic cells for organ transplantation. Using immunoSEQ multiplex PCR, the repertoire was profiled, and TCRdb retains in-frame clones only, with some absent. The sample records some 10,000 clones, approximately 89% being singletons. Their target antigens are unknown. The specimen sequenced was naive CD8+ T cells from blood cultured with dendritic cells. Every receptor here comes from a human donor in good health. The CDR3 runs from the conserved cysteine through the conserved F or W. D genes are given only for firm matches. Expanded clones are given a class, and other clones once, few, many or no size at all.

CDR3: CASSLEYQPQHF; DNA: TGTGCCAGCAGCTTAGAGTATCAGCCCCAGCATTTT; size: NA; J: TRBJ1-5; V: TRBV7-9; D: NA
CDR3: CASSKLREGTGELFF; DNA: TGTGCCAGCAGTAAGTTGCGGGAGGGAACTGGGGAGCTGTTTTTT; size: NA; J: TRBJ2-2; V: TRBV21-1; D: NA
CDR3: CASSQDVAGQGHQETQYF; DNA: TGCGCCAGCAGCCAAGACGTCGCGGGACAGGGGCACCAAGAGACCCAGTACTTC; size: NA; J: TRBJ2-5; V: TRBV4-3; D: TRBD1
CDR3: CASSIPLRATEAFF; DNA: TGTGCCAGTAGTATACCCCTGAGGGCCACTGAAGCTTTCTTT; size: NA; J: TRBJ1-1; V: TRBV19; D: NA
CDR3: CASSTIGRKEIYEQYF; DNA: TGTGCCAGCAGTACGATCGGGAGGAAGGAAATCTACGAGCAGTACTTC; size: NA; J: TRBJ2-7; V: TRBV28; D: TRBD2
CDR3: CASSVGGGDEQYF; DNA: TGTGCCAGCAGCGTAGGGGGAGGGGACGAGCAGTACTTC; size: NA; J: TRBJ2-7; V: TRBV9; D: TRBD2
CDR3: CASSLTSGINNEQFF; DNA: TGTGCCAGCAGCTTAACTAGCGGGATTAACAATGAGCAGTTCTTC; size: NA; J: TRBJ2-1; V: TRBV11-1; D: TRBD2
CDR3: CASSYGLDTEAFF; DNA: TGTGCCAGCAGTTACGGACTCGACACTGAAGCTTTCTTT; size: NA; J: TRBJ1-1; V: TRBV6-5; D: NA
CDR3: CASSLGIGQGYEQYF; DNA: TGTGCCAGCAGCTTAGGGATAGGACAGGGATACGAGCAGTACTTT; size: NA; J: TRBJ2-7; V: TRBV7-3; D: TRBD1
CDR3: CASSSQAGGSHLLYEQYF; DNA: TGTGCCAGCAGCTCCCAAGCGGGAGGGTCCCACTTACTCTACGAGCAGTACTTC; size: NA; J: TRBJ2-7; V: TRBV7-9; D: TRBD2
CDR3: CAGTVSYEQYF; DNA: TGTGCCGGGACAGTCTCCTACGAGCAGTACTTC; size: NA; J: TRBJ2-7; V: TRBV30; D: TRBD1
CDR3: CASSLGGMEQFF; DNA: TGTGCCAGCAGTCTAGGGGGGATGGAGCAGTTCTTC; size: NA; J: TRBJ2-1; V: TRBV2; D: NA
CDR3: CASSPRTGAEAFF; DNA: TGTGCCAGCAGCCCCCGGACAGGAGCTGAAGCTTTCTTT; size: NA; J: TRBJ1-1; V: TRBV9; D: TRBD1
CDR3: CASSTDRGYGYTF; DNA: TGTGCCAGCAGCACCGACAGGGGCTATGGCTACACCTTC; size: NA; J: TRBJ1-2; V: TRBV9; D: TRBD1
CDR3: CASSQGGGGYEQYF; DNA: TGCGCCAGCAGCCAAGGGGGTGGGGGCTACGAGCAGTACTTC; size: once; J: TRBJ2-7; V: TRBV4-3; D: NA
CDR3: CATHGGTNTEAFF; DNA: TGTGCCACCCACGGCGGAACTAACACTGAAGCTTTCTTT; size: NA; J: TRBJ1-1; V: TRBV7-9; D: NA
CDR3: CASSPTLGAFDYGYTF; DNA: TGTGCCAGCAGCCCAACCCTAGGGGCCTTCGACTATGGCTACACCTTC; size: NA; J: TRBJ1-2; V: TRBV7-2; D: NA
CDR3: CAISESRGEQYF; DNA: TGTGCCATCAGTGAGTCGAGAGGCGAGCAGTACTTC; size: few; J: TRBJ2-7; V: TRBV10-3; D: NA
CDR3: CASTALGQGQELGGRPQHF; DNA: TGTGCCAGCACCGCCCTGGGACAGGGGCAAGAACTCGGGGGCCGGCCCCAGCATTTT; size: NA; J: TRBJ1-5; V: TRBV7-8; D: TRBD1
CDR3: CASSLRWAHEQFF; DNA: TGTGCCAGCAGCTTAAGATGGGCCCATGAGCAGTTCTTC; size: NA; J: TRBJ2-1; V: TRBV7-6; D: NA
CDR3: CASSPLTGVGEKLFF; DNA: TGTGCCAGCAGTCCCCTCACAGGGGTCGGTGAAAAACTGTTTTTT; size: NA; J: TRBJ1-4; V: TRBV28; D: TRBD1
CDR3: CAISEPYGKNYGYTF; DNA: TGTGCCATCAGTGAGCCATACGGAAAGAACTATGGCTACACCTTC; size: NA; J: TRBJ1-2; V: TRBV10-3; D: NA
CDR3: CASSFEGWSTDTQYF; DNA: TGTGCCAGCAGTTTTGAGGGATGGAGCACAGATACGCAGTATTTT; size: NA; J: TRBJ2-3; V: TRBV27; D: NA
CDR3: CASSVKLAEAFF; DNA: TGTGCCAGCAGCGTGAAGTTGGCTGAAGCTTTCTTT; size: NA; J: TRBJ1-1; V: TRBV5-6; D: NA
CDR3: CASERGATYNEQFF; DNA: TGTGCCAGCGAGCGCGGGGCAACCTACAATGAGCAGTTCTTC; size: once; J: TRBJ2-1; V: TRBV9; D: NA
CDR3: CASRRQGANEQFF; DNA: TGTGCCAGCAGACGACAGGGGGCAAATGAGCAGTTCTTC; size: NA; J: TRBJ2-1; V: TRBV6-5; D: TRBD1
CDR3: CASSQEVSGDNQPQHF; DNA: TGCGCCAGCAGCCAAGAAGTCAGCGGAGACAATCAGCCCCAGCATTTT; size: NA; J: TRBJ1-5; V: TRBV4-3; D: NA
CDR3: CASRDTVVLAEAFF; DNA: TGTGCCAGCAGGGACACAGTTGTGCTTGCTGAAGCTTTCTTT; size: NA; J: TRBJ1-1; V: TRBV28; D: NA
CDR3: CASSQNPPYEQYF; DNA: TGTGCCAGCAGCCAAAATCCCCCCTACGAGCAGTACTTC; size: NA; J: TRBJ2-7; V: TRBV14; D: NA
CDR3: CASSSGYEQFF; DNA: TGTGCCAGCAGTTCAGGGTATGAGCAGTTCTTC; size: NA; J: TRBJ2-1; V: TRBV7-6; D: NA
CDR3: CASSYQGLRGYNEQFF; DNA: TGTGCCAGCAGCTACCAAGGTCTGCGTGGCTACAATGAGCAGTTCTTC; size: NA; J: TRBJ2-1; V: TRBV11-1; D: NA
CDR3: CASSDWEGAPGNTIYF; DNA: TGTGCCAGCAGTGATTGGGAGGGGGCCCCTGGAAACACCATATATTTT; size: NA; J: TRBJ1-3; V: TRBV6-1; D: TRBD1
CDR3: CASGLPTGVGYEQYF; DNA: TGTGCTAGTGGTCTCCCGACAGGGGTCGGCTACGAGCAGTACTTC; size: NA; J: TRBJ2-7; V: TRBV12-5; D: TRBD1
CDR3: CASSVFQGLTYEQYF; DNA: TGTGCCAGCAGTGTCTTCCAGGGGCTGACCTACGAGCAGTACTTC; size: NA; J: TRBJ2-7; V: TRBV2; D: NA
CDR3: CASSRLGDTRAMGEQFF; DNA: TGTGCTAGCAGCCGACTGGGCGATACTAGGGCCATGGGTGAGCAGTTCTTC; size: NA; J: TRBJ2-1; V: TRBV7-7; D: NA
CDR3: CASSWIAGDNEQFF; DNA: TGTGCCAGCAGCTGGATAGCGGGGGACAATGAGCAGTTCTTC; size: NA; J: TRBJ2-1; V: TRBV7-3; D: TRBD2
CDR3: CASSPFAGPNTGELFF; DNA: TGCGCCAGCAGCCCCTTCGCAGGGCCGAACACCGGGGAGCTGTTTTTT; size: NA; J: TRBJ2-2; V: TRBV4-1; D: NA
CDR3: CAWRGLDRGHYEQYF; DNA: TGTGCCTGGAGGGGATTGGACAGGGGCCACTACGAGCAGTACTTC; size: NA; J: TRBJ2-7; V: TRBV30; D: TRBD1
CDR3: CASSYPTENTGELFF; DNA: TGCGCCAGCAGCTACCCGACAGAGAACACCGGGGAGCTGTTTTTT; size: NA; J: TRBJ2-2; V: TRBV4-1; D: NA
CDR3: CASRGPTSGGTDTQYF; DNA: TGTGCCAGCAGGGGGCCAACTAGCGGGGGCACAGATACGCAGTATTTT; size: NA; J: TRBJ2-3; V: TRBV2; D: TRBD2
CDR3: CSVAGDEAFF; DNA: TGCAGCGTTGCAGGGGATGAAGCTTTCTTT; size: NA; J: TRBJ1-1; V: TRBV29-1; D: NA
CDR3: CASSVRASGSLETQYF; DNA: TGTGCCAGCAGCGTAAGGGCTAGCGGGAGTCTAGAGACCCAGTACTTC; size: NA; J: TRBJ2-5; V: TRBV9; D: TRBD2
CDR3: CASSHAFGKQDYEQYF; DNA: TGTGCCAGCAGTCACGCATTTGGCAAGCAAGACTACGAGCAGTACTTC; size: NA; J: TRBJ2-7; V: TRBV28; D: NA
CDR3: CASSVDRDVYGYTF; DNA: TGTGCCAGCAGCGTAGACCGAGATGTCTATGGCTACACCTTC; size: NA; J: TRBJ1-2; V: TRBV7-9; D: NA
CDR3: CASAYMGEETQYF; DNA: TGTGCCAGCGCGTATATGGGGGAAGAGACCCAGTACTTC; size: NA; J: TRBJ2-5; V: TRBV27; D: NA
CDR3: CASSQAGTSGHNEQFF; DNA: TGCGCCAGCAGCCAAGCCGGGACTAGCGGACACAATGAGCAGTTCTTC; size: NA; J: TRBJ2-1; V: TRBV4-3; D: TRBD2
CDR3: CASSGGSEKLFF; DNA: TGTGCCAGCAGTGGGGGGAGTGAAAAACTGTTTTTT; size: NA; J: TRBJ1-4; V: TRBV6-1; D: NA